One and the same sample provided the 19 T cell receptor beta chains below, sequenced in a study of early T cells in non-severe SARS-CoV-2 infection. TCRdb redid the calling of the 5' RACE reads with MiXCR, one entry per CDR3 protein. The data hold over 50,000 distinct CDR3 sequences, with about 8% observed a single time. The sequences come from whole blood, collected at baseline. The receptors stem from an adult who was a healthcare worker with PCR-confirmed SARS-CoV-2 infection or an uninfected control (not recorded which).

In this sample, this clonotype is medium-sized. The V and J genes are TRBV29-1 and TRBJ2-3; unclear D gene. V lost 7 bases to trimming and J lost 1 base, with 9 bases between them. The V gene's germline CDR1 is SQVTM and CDR2 ANQGSEA. The CDR3 totals 12 residues. The CDR3 sequence: CSAHQGTDTQYF. CDR3 sequence (DNA): TGCAGCGCACACCAGGGCACAGATACGCAGTATTTT.

This clonotype was picked up one time. The chain is built from TRBV25-1 and TRBJ2-1, with 9 bases fitting TRBD2. CDR1 is MGHDK and CDR2 is SYGVNS in the germline V gene. This CDR3 comprises 15 residues. The trim removed 2 bases at V and 5 bases at J, leaving 4 bases unmatched. CDR3 bases: TGTGCCAGCAGTGAACCGACTAGCGGTGACAATGAGCAGTTCTTC. It yields the protein CASSEPTSGDNEQFF.

The table lists this clonotype with many counts. V and J are TRBV7-9 and TRBJ2-7; D is perhaps TRBD2 (5 bases). The CDR3 totals 15 residues. V lost 4 bases, J lost 2 bases, and 15 bases lay in between. The germline CDR1 and CDR2 sequences are SEHNR and FQNEAQ (reference sequence). The chain's CDR3 is CASSSDTTGAYEQYF. The CDR3 DNA is TGTGCCAGCAGCTCTGACACAACCGGGGCCTACGAGCAGTACTTC.

This chain joins TRBV7-2 and TRBJ1-1; 8 bases line up with TRBD1. Germline V lookup: CDR1 SGHTA, CDR2 FQGNSA. The CDR3 is 15 residues long. Trimming took 6 bases from V and 4 from J; bases not matched to a gene: 10. The CDR3 spells CASSTQGAKSTEAFF. The CDR3 DNA reads as TGTGCCAGCAGTACTCAGGGGGCAAAATCCACTGAAGCTTTCTTT.

Only a few counts were recorded for this clonotype. V is TRBV30 and J is TRBJ1-1; tentative D call: TRBD1 (6 bases). The germline V gene has CDR1 GTSNPN and CDR2 SVGIG (reference sequence). Trimming took off 0 bases at V and 11 bases at J, with 19 bases between the two ends. The CDR3 totals 14 residues. CDR3: CAWSVRWTAREAFF. The CDR3, as DNA: TGTGCCTGGAGTGTAAGGTGGACAGCCCGGGAGGCTTTCTTT.

In its sample, this clonotype was seen a few times. The V call is TRBV5-1, the J call TRBJ2-3, with 9 bases lining up with TRBD2. This CDR3 contains 16 residues. CDR1 and CDR2 from the germline V gene are SGHRS and YFSETQ. V was clipped by 4 bases and J by 4 bases; unmatched bases: 10. The CDR3 reads CASSIGIAGVADTQYF. Here the CDR3 DNA reads TGCGCCAGCAGCATTGGGATAGCGGGAGTCGCAGATACGCAGTATTTT.

The table lists this clonotype with many counts. The rearrangement uses TRBV18 and TRBJ2-3; possibly TRBD1 or TRBD2 for D (7 bases each). The germline CDR1 and CDR2 sequences are KGHSH and LQKENI. Trimming removed 6 bases from V and 1 base from J, with 14 bases in between. The CDR3 contains 15 residues. In DNA, the CDR3 is TGTGCCAGCTCGCTACAGGGGAGGGGCACAGATACGCAGTATTTT. Translation gives CASSLQGRGTDTQYF.

This chain links TRBV12-3 or TRBV12-4 with TRBJ2-7, with TRBD2 matching 10 bases. This CDR3 region has 17 residues. Trimming at V came to 3 bases and at J to 2 bases, leaving 10 bases not matched to a gene. The CDR3 coding sequence is TGTGCCAGCAGTTTCGGTGCTAGCGGGAGCTCTCCCTACGAGCAGTACTTC. It is translated as CASSFGASGSSPYEQYF.

This clonotype was counted only a few times. The chain employs TRBV5-1 and TRBJ1-2, with D possibly being TRBD1 (5 bases). Per germline, CDR1 SGHRS and CDR2 YFSETQ. The V end was cut by 3 bases, the J end by 7 bases, with 16 bases between. The CDR3 has 14 amino acids. Written as DNA, the CDR3 is TGCGCCAGCAGCTCCGGGGCAACCACCGGTGGCTACACCTTC. Translation: CASSSGATTGGYTF. Combining the CDR3 with reference TRBV5-1 and TRBJ1-2 gives the whole variable domain KAGVTQTPRYLIKTRGQQVTLSCSPISGHRSVSWYQQTPGQGLQFLFEYFSETQRNKGNFPGRFSGRQFSNSRSEMNVSTLELGDSALYLCASSSGATTGGYTFGSGTRLTVV.

This clonotype turned up a few times. This chain connects TRBV5-8 to TRBJ2-3; D gene unclear. CDR3 length equals 14 residues. Germline loops: CDR1 SGHTS, CDR2 YDEGEE. V was trimmed by 2 bases and J by 0 bases, leaving 7 bases between them. The CDR3 nucleotides read TGTGCCAGCAGCTTTTCCGGAAGCACAGATACGCAGTATTTT. This gives the protein CASSFSGSTDTQYF.

This chain connects TRBV3-1 to TRBJ1-2, with 8 bases fitting TRBD1. The CDR3 has 16 residues. The V and J ends lost 2 bases and 8 bases, in that order; junction bases with no gene match: 13. Germline values: CDR1 LGHDT, CDR2 YNNKEL (reference sequence). CDR3 nucleotides: TGTGCCAGCAGCCAAAGAGCAGGGGGCCGAGGAGGAGGCTACACCTTC. Protein: CASSQRAGGRGGGYTF.

This clonotype was counted at least ten times. This chain joins TRBV20-1 and TRBJ2-1, with D perhaps TRBD2 (6 bases). This CDR3 is 15 amino acids long. The V and J ends lost 6 bases and 5 bases respectively, with 20 bases between them. CDR1 and CDR2 from the germline V gene are DFQATT and SNEGSKA (reference sequence). CDR3 in DNA: TGCAGTGCCGCTAGCGCGGGTGTTGGGGACAATGAGCAGTTCTTC. Residues: CSAASAGVGDNEQFF.

This clonotype was seen at least ten times. The chain uses TRBV7-2 and TRBJ2-7; perhaps TRBD1 as D (5 bases). This CDR3 has 15 residues. Per germline, CDR1 SGHTA and CDR2 FQGNSA. V shed 0 bases and J shed 5 bases, with 14 bases lying between them. The CDR3 spells CASSLAWQGFHEQYF. The CDR3, as DNA: TGTGCCAGCAGCTTAGCGTGGCAGGGATTCCACGAGCAGTACTTC.

This clonotype was detected a few times. The chain has TRBV6-6 and TRBJ2-5; D possibly matches TRBD1 or TRBD2 (5 bases each). CDR3 length: 14 residues. V lost 4 bases, J lost 6 bases, and 15 bases lay in between. CDR1 and CDR2 from the germline V gene are MNHNY and SVGAGI (reference sequence). CDR3 nucleotide sequence: TGTGCCAGCAGTTCCCGGGACGGACGGCAGACCCAGTACTTC. As protein: CASSSRDGRQTQYF.

This clonotype was recorded many times. The J gene is TRBJ2-4, the V gene TRBV5-1; 9 bases line up with TRBD2. Germline values: CDR1 SGHRS, CDR2 YFSETQ. The CDR3 runs 16 residues. The V segment lost 6 bases and the J segment 7 bases; nucleotides outside the gene matches: 14. For the CDR3, the DNA is TGCGCCAGCAATATCGGGGGCGAGCGGGAGGTCAACATTCAGTACTTC. It codes for CASNIGGEREVNIQYF.

This clonotype was detected only a few times. The chain combines TRBV7-9 with TRBJ2-1, with D maybe TRBD1 (5 bases). CDR1 is SEHNR and CDR2 is FQNEAQ in the germline V gene (reference sequence). CDR3 length equals 15 residues. V gave up 2 bases and J gave up 4 bases, with 12 bases separating them. DNA of the CDR3: TGTGCCAGCAGCTTAAACCCGACAGAATACAATGAGCAGTTCTTC. As protein: CASSLNPTEYNEQFF.

This clonotype was seen many times. The chain links TRBV6-2 or TRBV6-3 to TRBJ2-1; 8 bases are shared with TRBD2. Germline V CDR1 and CDR2: MNHEY, SVGEGT. CDR3 length: 16 residues. V trimming: 6 bases; J trimming: 5 bases; junction bases outside the gene matches: 12. The CDR3 DNA is TGTGCCAGCAGAACAAGCCCGGGACTAGTCAACAATGAGCAGTTCTTC. This encodes CASRTSPGLVNNEQFF.

This clonotype appeared a few times. The chain carries TRBV4-1 and TRBJ2-7, with no clear D. CDR3 size: 14 residues. The germline CDR1 and CDR2 sequences are MGHRA and YSYEKL. With 1 base removed from V and 2 bases from J, the gap between germline ends came to 9 bases. CDR3 DNA: TGCGCCAGCAGCCAAGTCCCTCAAGCCTACGAGCAGTACTTC. Translated: CASSQVPQAYEQYF.

This clonotype was picked up a small number of times. The chain employs TRBV19 and TRBJ1-5; possibly TRBD1 for D (6 bases). V was trimmed by 4 bases and J by 0 bases, leaving 16 bases between them. Germline assignment: CDR1 LNHDA and CDR2 SQIVND (reference sequence). The length of the CDR3 is 17 residues. The DNA of the CDR3 is TGTGCCAGTAGTACAACGCGGGGGACATATAGCAATCAGCCCCAGCATTTT. Amino acid sequence: CASSTTRGTYSNQPQHF. The entire variable domain, with the rest obtained from reference TRBV19 and TRBJ1-5, is as follows: DGGITQSPKYLFRKEGQNVTLSCEQNLNHDAMYWYRQDPGQGLRLIYYSQIVNDFQKGDIAEGYSVSREKKESFPLTVTSAQKNPTAFYLCASSTTRGTYSNQPQHFGDGTRLSIL.